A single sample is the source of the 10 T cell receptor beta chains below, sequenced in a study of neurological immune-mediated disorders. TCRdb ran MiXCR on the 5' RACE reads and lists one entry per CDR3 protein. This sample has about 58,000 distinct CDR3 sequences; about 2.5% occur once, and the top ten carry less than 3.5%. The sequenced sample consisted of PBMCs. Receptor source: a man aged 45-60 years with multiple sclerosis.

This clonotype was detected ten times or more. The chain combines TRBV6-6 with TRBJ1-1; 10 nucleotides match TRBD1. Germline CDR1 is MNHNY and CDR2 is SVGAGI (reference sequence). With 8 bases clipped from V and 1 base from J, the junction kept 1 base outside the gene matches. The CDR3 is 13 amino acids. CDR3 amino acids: CASRDRGNTEAFF. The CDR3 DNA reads TGTGCCAGCCGGGACAGGGGGAACACTGAAGCTTTCTTT.

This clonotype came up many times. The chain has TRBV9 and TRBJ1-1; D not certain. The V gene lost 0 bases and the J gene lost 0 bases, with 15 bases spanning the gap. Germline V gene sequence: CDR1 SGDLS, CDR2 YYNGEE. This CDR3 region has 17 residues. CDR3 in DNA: TGTGCCAGCAGCGTAGATCCGATAGGAGGGATGAACACTGAAGCTTTCTTT. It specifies CASSVDPIGGMNTEAFF.

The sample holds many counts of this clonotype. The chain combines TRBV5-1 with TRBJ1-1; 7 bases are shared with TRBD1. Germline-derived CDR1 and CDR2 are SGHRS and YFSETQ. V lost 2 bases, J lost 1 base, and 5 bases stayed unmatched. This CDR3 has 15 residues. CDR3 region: CASSLTGTENTEAFF. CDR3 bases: TGCGCCAGCAGCTTAACCGGGACAGAGAACACTGAAGCTTTCTTT.

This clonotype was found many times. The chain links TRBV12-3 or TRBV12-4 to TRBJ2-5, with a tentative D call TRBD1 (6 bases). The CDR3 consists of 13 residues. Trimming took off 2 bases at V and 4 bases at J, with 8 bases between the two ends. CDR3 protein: CASSLTQGETQYF. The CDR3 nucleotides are TGTGCCAGCAGTTTAACACAGGGAGAGACCCAGTACTTC.

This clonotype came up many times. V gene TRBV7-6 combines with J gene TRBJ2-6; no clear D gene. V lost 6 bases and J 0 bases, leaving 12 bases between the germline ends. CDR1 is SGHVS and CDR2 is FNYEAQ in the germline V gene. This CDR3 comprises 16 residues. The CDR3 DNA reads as TGTGCCAGCAGGGGGAAGCCCAGCTCTGGGGCCAACGTCCTGACTTTC. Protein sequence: CASRGKPSSGANVLTF.

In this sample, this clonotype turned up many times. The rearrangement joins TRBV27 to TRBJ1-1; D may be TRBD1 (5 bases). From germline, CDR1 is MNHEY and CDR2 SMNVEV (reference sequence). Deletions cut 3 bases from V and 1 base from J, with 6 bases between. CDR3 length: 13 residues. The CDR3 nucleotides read TGTGCCAGCAGTTTGGGACGGAACACTGAAGCTTTCTTT. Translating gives CASSLGRNTEAFF.

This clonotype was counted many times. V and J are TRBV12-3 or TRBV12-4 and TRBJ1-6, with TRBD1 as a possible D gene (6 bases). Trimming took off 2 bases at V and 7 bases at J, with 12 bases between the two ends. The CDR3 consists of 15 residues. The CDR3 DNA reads TGTGCCAGCAGTTTAATGGGGGCAGACAATTCACCCCTCCACTTT. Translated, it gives CASSLMGADNSPLHF.

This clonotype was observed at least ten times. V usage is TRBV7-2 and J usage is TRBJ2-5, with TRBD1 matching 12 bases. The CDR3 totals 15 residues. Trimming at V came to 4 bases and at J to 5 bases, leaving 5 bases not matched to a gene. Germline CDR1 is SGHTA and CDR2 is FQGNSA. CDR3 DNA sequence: TGTGCCAGCAGCTGGTCCGGGACAGGGGGCGAGACCCAGTACTTC. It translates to CASSWSGTGGETQYF.

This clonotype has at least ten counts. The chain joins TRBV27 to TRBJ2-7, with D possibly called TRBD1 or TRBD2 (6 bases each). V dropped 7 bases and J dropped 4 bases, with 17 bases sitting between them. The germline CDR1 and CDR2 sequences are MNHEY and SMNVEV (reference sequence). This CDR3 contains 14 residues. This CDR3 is CASTSQGGSYEQYF. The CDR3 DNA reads TGTGCCAGCACCTCACAAGGGGGGAGTTACGAGCAGTACTTC.

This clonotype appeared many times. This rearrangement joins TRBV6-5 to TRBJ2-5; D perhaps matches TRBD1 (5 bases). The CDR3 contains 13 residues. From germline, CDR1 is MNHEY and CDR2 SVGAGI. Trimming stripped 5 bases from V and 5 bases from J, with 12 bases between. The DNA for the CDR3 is TGTGCCAGCAGTACACAGGTCTTCGAGACCCAGTACTTC. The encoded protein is CASSTQVFETQYF.